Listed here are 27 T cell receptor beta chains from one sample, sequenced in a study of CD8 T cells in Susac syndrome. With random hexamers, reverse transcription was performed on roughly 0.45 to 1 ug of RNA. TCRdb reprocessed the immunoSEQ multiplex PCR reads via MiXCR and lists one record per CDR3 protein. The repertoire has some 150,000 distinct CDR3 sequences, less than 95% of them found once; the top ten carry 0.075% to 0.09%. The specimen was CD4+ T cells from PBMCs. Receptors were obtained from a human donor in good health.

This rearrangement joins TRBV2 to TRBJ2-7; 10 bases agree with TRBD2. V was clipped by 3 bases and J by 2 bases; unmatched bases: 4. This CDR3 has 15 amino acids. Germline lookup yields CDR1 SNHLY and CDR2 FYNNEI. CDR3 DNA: TGTGCCAGCAGTGAGCTAGCGGGAGTCCCCTACGAGCAGTACTTC. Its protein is CASSELAGVPYEQYF.

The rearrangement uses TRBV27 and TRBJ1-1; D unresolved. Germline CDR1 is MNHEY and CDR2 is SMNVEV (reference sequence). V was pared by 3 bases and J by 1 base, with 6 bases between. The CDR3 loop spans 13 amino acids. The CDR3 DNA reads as TGTGCCAGCAGTTTGATATCGAACACTGAAGCTTTCTTT. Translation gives CASSLISNTEAFF.

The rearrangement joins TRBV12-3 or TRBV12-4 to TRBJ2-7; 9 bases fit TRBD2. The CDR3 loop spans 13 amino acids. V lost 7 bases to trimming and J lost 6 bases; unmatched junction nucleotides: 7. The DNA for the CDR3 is TGTGCCAGCAAGGAACCGGGACTAGCCGAGCAGTACTTC. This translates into CASKEPGLAEQYF.

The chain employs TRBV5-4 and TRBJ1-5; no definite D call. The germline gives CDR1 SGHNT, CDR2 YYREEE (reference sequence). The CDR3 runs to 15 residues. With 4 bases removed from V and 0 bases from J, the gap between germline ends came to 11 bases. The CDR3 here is CASSPGLDSNQPQHF. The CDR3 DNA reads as TGTGCCAGCAGCCCCGGGCTGGATAGCAATCAGCCCCAGCATTTT.

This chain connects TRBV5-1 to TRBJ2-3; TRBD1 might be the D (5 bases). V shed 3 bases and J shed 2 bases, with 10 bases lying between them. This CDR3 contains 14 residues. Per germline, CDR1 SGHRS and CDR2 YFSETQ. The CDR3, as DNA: TGCGCCAGCAGCTACGACAGCTACACAGATACGCAGTATTTT. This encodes CASSYDSYTDTQYF.

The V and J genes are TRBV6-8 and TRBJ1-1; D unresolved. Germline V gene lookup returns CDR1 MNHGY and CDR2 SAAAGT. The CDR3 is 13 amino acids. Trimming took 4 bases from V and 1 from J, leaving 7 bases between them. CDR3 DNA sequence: TGTGCCAGCAGTTGGCCGAGGAACACTGAAGCTTTCTTT. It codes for CASSWPRNTEAFF.

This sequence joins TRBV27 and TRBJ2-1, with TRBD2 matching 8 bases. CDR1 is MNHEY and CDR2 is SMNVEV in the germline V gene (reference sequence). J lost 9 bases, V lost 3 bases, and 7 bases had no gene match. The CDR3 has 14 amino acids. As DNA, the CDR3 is TGTGCCAGCAGTTTCCCCCTAGCGGGTGGTGAGCAGTTCTTC. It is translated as CASSFPLAGGEQFF.

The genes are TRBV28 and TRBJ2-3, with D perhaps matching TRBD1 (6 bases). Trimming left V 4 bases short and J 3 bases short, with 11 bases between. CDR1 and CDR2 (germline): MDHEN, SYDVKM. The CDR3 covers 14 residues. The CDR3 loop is CASSSPGETDTQYF. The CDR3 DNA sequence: TGTGCCAGCAGTTCCCCAGGGGAAACAGATACGCAGTATTTT. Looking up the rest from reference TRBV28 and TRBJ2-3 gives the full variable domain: DVKVTQSSRYLVKRTGEKVFLECVQDMDHENMFWYRQDPGLGLRLIYFSYDVKMKEKGDIPEGYSVSREKKERFSLILESASTNQTSMYLCASSSPGETDTQYFGPGTRLTVL.

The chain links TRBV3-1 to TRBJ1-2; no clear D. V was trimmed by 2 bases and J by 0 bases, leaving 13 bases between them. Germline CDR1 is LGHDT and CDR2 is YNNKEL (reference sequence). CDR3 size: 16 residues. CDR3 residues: CASSQNPGPTNYGYTF. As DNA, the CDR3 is TGTGCCAGCAGCCAAAACCCCGGACCTACTAACTATGGCTACACCTTC.

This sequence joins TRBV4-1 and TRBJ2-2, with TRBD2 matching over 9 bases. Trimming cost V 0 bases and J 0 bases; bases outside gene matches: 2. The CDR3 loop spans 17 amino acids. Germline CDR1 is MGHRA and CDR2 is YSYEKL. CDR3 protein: CASSQDSGGTNTGELFF. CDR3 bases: TGCGCCAGCAGCCAAGATAGCGGGGGAACGAACACCGGGGAGCTGTTTTTT.

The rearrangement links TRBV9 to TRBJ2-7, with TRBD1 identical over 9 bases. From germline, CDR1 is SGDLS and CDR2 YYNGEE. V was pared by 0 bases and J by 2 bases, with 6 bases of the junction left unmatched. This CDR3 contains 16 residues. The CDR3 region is CASSVEAGQGTYEQYF. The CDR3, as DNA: TGTGCCAGCAGCGTAGAGGCGGGACAGGGAACCTACGAGCAGTACTTC. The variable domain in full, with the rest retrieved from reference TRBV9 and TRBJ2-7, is DSGVTQTPKHLITATGQRVTLRCSPRSGDLSVYWYQQSLDQGLQFLIQYYNGEERAKGNILERFSAQQFPDLHSELNLSSLELGDSALYFCASSVEAGQGTYEQYFGPGTRLTVT.

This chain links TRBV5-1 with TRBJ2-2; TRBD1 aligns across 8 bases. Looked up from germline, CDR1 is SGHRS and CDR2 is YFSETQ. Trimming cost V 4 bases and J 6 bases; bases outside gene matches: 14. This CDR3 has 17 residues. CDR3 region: CASSISGGRMEAGELFF. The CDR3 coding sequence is TGCGCCAGCAGCATCTCAGGGGGCCGAATGGAGGCCGGGGAGCTGTTTTTT.

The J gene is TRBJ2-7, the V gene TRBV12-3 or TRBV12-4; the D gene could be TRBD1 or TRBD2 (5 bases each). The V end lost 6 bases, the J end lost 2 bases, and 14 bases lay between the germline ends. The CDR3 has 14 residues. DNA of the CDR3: TGTGCCAGCAGCTACCGGGACGGGGCCTACGAGCAGTACTTC. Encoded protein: CASSYRDGAYEQYF.

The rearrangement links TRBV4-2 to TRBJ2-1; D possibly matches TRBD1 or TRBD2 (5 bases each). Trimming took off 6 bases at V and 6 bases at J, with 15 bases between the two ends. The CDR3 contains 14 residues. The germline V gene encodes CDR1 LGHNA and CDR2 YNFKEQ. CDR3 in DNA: TGTGCCAGCAGTCACTCCGGGGCCGCCAATGAGCAGTTCTTC. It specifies CASSHSGAANEQFF.

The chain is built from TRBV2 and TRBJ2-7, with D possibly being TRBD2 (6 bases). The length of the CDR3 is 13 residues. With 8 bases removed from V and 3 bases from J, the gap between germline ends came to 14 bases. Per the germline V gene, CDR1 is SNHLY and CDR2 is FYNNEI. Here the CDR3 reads CASRDFLIYEQYF. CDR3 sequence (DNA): TGTGCCAGCCGGGACTTCCTAATCTACGAGCAGTACTTC.

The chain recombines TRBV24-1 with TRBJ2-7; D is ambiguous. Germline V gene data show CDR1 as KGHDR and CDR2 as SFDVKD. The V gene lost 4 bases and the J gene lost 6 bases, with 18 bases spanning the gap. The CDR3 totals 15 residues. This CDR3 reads CATSDPDGLGGEQYF. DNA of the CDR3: TGTGCCACCAGTGACCCGGACGGGCTAGGCGGCGAGCAGTACTTC.

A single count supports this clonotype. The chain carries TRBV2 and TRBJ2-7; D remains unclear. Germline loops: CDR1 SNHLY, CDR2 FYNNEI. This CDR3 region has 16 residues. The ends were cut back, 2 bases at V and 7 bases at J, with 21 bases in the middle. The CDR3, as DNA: TGTGCCAGCAGTGAAATTGACTCCCCACCTTTGGGGGAGCAGTACTTC. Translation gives CASSEIDSPPLGEQYF.

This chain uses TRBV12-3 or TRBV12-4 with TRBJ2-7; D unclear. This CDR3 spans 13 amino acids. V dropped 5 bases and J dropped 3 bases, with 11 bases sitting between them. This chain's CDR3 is CASSGNHLYEQYF. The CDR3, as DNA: TGTGCCAGCAGTGGGAACCATCTCTACGAGCAGTACTTC.

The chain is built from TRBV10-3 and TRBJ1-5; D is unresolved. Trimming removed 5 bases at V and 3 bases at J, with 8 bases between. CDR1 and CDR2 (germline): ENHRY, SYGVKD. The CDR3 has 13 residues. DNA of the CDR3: TGTGCCATCAGTTACACCGACAATCAGCCCCAGCATTTT. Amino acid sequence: CAISYTDNQPQHF.

CDR3 sequence (DNA): TGTGCCAGCAGCCAAGATCCCGGTACTAGCATTAGAGATACGCAGTATTTT. This codes for CASSQDPGTSIRDTQYF. The rearrangement uses TRBV3-1 and TRBJ2-3, with TRBD2 as a possible D gene (6 bases). Per the germline V gene, CDR1 is LGHDT and CDR2 is YNNKEL (reference sequence). CDR3 length: 17 amino acids. The V end was cut by 0 bases, the J end by 5 bases, with 18 bases between.

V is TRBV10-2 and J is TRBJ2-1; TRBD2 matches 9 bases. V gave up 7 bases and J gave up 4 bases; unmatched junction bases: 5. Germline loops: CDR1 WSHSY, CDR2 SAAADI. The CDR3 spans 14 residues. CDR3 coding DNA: TGCGCCAGCAAGAGACTAGCGGTATACAATGAGCAGTTCTTC. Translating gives CASKRLAVYNEQFF.

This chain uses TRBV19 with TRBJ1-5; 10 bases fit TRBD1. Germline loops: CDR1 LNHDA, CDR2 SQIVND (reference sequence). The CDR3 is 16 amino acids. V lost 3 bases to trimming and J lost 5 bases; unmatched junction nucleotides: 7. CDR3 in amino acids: CASSMGDGTGDQPQHF. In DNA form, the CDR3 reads TGTGCCAGTAGTATGGGTGACGGGACAGGGGATCAGCCCCAGCATTTT. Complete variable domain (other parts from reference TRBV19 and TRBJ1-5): DGGITQSPKYLFRKEGQNVTLSCEQNLNHDAMYWYRQDPGQGLRLIYYSQIVNDFQKGDIAEGYSVSREKKESFPLTVTSAQKNPTAFYLCASSMGDGTGDQPQHFGDGTRLSIL.

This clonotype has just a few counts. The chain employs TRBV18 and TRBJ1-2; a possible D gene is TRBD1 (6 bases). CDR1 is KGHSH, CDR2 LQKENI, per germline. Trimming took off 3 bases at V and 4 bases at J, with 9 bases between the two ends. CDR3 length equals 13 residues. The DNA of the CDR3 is TGTGCCAGCTCACCTGGACAGACCTATGGCTACACCTTC. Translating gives CASSPGQTYGYTF.

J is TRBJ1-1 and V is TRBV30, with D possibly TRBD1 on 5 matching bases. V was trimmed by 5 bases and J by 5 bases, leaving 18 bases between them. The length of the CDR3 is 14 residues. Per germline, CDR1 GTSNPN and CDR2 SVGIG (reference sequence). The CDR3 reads CAWSLARGWTEAFF. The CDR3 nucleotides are TGTGCCTGGTCACTAGCTAGGGGCTGGACTGAAGCTTTCTTT.

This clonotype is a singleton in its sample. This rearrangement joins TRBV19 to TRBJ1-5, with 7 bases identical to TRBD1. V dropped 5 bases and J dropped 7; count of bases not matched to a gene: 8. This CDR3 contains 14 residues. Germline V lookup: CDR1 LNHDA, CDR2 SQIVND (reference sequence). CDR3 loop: CASSSRQGWQPQHF. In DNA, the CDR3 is TGTGCCAGTAGTTCGCGACAGGGCTGGCAGCCCCAGCATTTT.

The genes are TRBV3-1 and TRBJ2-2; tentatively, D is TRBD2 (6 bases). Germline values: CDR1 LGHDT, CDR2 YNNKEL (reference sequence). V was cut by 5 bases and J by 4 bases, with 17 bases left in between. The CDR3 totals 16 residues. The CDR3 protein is CASSWRRASGTGELFF. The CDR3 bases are TGTGCCAGCAGCTGGAGGAGGGCTTCGGGCACCGGGGAGCTGTTTTTT.

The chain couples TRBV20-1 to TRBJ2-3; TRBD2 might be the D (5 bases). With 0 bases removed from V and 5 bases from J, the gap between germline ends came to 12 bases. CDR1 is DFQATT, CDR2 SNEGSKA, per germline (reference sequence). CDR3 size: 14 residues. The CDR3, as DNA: TGCAGTGCTAGAGACCCCACTGGGAGAGATACGCAGTATTTT. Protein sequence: CSARDPTGRDTQYF.